Sequencing of this T cell receptor (beta chain) was carried out in a study of hypomethylating agent response in myelodysplastic syndrome. Study background: Complete response or hematologic improvement counted as response; others were non-responders.

The protocol was immunoSEQ multiplex PCR, while the TCRdb copy is restricted to in-frame clones and leaves out a portion. The sample carries just under 3,500 clones, roughly four fifths recorded once. A note on this clone: Its antigen is currently unknown.

Study-level points and caveats: After treatment, novel clonotypes emerged more in responders, contracted ones more in non-responders. Possible novel MDS antigen recognition by shared GLIPH2 clusters needs experimental validation.

The CDR3 has 18 residues. The trim removed 1 base at V and 4 bases at J, leaving 8 bases unmatched. Germline V gene data show CDR1 as SGDLS and CDR2 as YYNGEE. This sequence originates from a human donor with myelodysplastic syndrome. The chain joins TRBV9 to TRBJ2-5; the match to TRBD2 covers 15 bases. The sample here was bone marrow, taken before or after starting hypomethylating agent treatment for myelodysplastic syndrome (not recorded which). The CDR3 reads CASSVYPGLAGGRETQYF. CDR3 sequence (DNA): TGTGCCAGCAGCGTATACCCGGGACTAGCGGGAGGACGAGAGACCCAGTACTTC.